This T cell receptor (beta chain) was recorded in a study of brain T cells in children with intractable seizures (dated by TCRdb to the early 2020s). Broadly, across the study: A NanoString immunology panel was first used to screen resected brain tissue from about 54 pediatric epilepsy surgery cases for immune gene transcripts. About 70% of the 12 selected surgery cases also had pre-surgery blood sequenced, which left four cases with brain tissue only. Overall study outcomes, separate from this receptor: Because sequencing depth differed between pre- and post-surgery blood, the absence of clones from the pre-surgery sample may reflect undersampling. Viral specificity was inferred solely from CDR3 sequence similarity, and the HCMV serostatus of the patients was not known.

CDR1 is given as SGHAT and CDR2 as FQNNGV, both from the germline V gene. Taken from cysteine to phenylalanine, the CDR3 has 14 residues. Solely the CDR3 DNA is kept, with 42 bases framed from the first base. From V the trimming removes 5 bases and from J it removes 2 bases, while the gene matches leave 4 bases of the junction unaccounted for. On this clone: The target of this receptor is not known. No much larger clonotype is one base removed from it; base qualities were not supplied.

The immunoSEQ assay was applied to genomic DNA to generate the TCR beta chain sequences. In the original analysis: Any CDR3 sequence that did not begin with the conserved framework cysteine at position 104 was removed by hand. Clonality was calculated as one minus the normalized Shannon's Diversity Index, with values ranging from 0 (maximal diversity) to 1 (oligoclonal). Differences in the frequency of the same CDR3 between samples, such as brain versus blood, were assessed with chi-squared comparison-of-proportions tests. Public clonotypes were found by searching immuneACCESS, and the VDJdb browser was used to assess similarity to known antiviral clonotypes. The source is immuneACCESS, and TCRdb retained only in-frame sequences with V and J called. Part of the clones is not carried over; for the studies checked, unresolved V genes explain less than half of this, and the remainder is unexplained. The V and J calls and clone size come from that table; D and trimming were worked out from the DNA. The sample data list under 400,000 clones, and over 85% of these were observed just once. Roughly 5.8% of the sample is in the top ten clones.

Interpreted using the paper, the time point label stands for: blood from clinic visit 5 months post-surgery; TSC patient then seizure free. Surgery cases with the highest brain T cell transcript signatures were selected for TCR beta chain sequencing of brain tissue and, where available, blood. Patients had been treated with at least one anti-epileptic drug before surgery. The TCR-sequenced patients were children whose drug-resistant epilepsy was caused by tuberous sclerosis complex, focal cortical dysplasia, Rasmussen encephalitis or hemimegalencephaly. Bulk genomic DNA was extracted from unsorted brain tissue and whole blood with the Monarch genomic DNA purification kit.

The TCR comes from a boy in the first two years of life with tuberous sclerosis and intractable seizures. Source: peripheral blood, taken 5 to 6 months after surgery. This chain is built from TRBV11-2 and TRBJ1-1, with 8 central nucleotides matching TRBD1. The CDR3 region: CASSLGQGNTEAFF. The DNA sequence is TGTGCCAGCAGCCTAGGACAGGGTAACACTGAAGCTTTCTTT.